The clone carrying this T cell receptor (beta chain) appeared a few times. Its antigen is not identified. The CDR3 is 14 amino acids. Germline V lookup: CDR1 LGHNA, CDR2 YSLEER. Trimming cost V 1 base and J 8 bases, with 14 bases left between them. This sample stems from a study of cytomegalovirus exposure and HLA in healthy donors. Study-level background: Within an early data release were 65 million to 90 million unique TCRs drawn from HLA-typed donors. Study observations and caveats: According to reports, the classifier identified cytomegalovirus status with high specificity and sensitivity.

The study ran its PCR with 60 Vbeta and 13 Jbeta primers. This table comes from immunoSEQ multiplex PCR, and its TCRdb copy is limited to in-frame clones, with some not included. Here the sample spans 130,000 to 150,000 clones, under 80% being singletons. The sequenced material came from PBMCs. The source of this sequence is a man between 18 and 35 years old in good health and CMV-seropositive. The chain is built from TRBV4-3 and TRBJ1-1; D is possibly TRBD1 (5 bases). CDR3 nucleotides: TGCGCCAGCAGCCAAGCTCAAGGGGCTCGGGAAGCTTTCTTT. Translation: CASSQAQGAREAFF.